This TCR beta chain came from a study of molecular identifiers for immune sequencing clone quantification. Study information: Replicates involved a five-way split of RNA from approximately 20,000 or 100,000 naive CD8 cells, with sequencing of four. Broader study findings: Whereas naive cells kept under 1% of molecules in clones above 20 RNA copies, such clones held over 97% in effectors. Identical barcode-sharing TCR molecules could lead to underestimated sizes for highly expanded clones.

Ten or more counts support this clonotype. Its antigen is still unknown. Bulk libraries came from a prior protocol with listed TCR primers. MiXCR, run by TCRdb on the PCR reads, gives a single entry per CDR3 protein. The sample holds a few hundred thousand distinct CDR3 sequences; around 23% are singletons and the top ten take under 0.8%. The CDR3 sequence is 13 residues long. Trimming removed 4 bases from V and 2 bases from J, with 9 bases in between. CDR1 is SEHNR, CDR2 FQNEAQ, per germline (reference sequence). This sequence originates from a human donor in good health. Some libraries in this study had Jurkat cell RNA spiked in. The V and J genes are TRBV7-9 and TRBJ2-7; D uncertain. Sequenced material: naive CD8+ T cells from blood, with Jurkat cell RNA spiked in. Subset meaning: FACS-sorted CD8+CD4-CCR7+CD45RA+ naive T cells. CDR3 in DNA: TGTGCCAGCAGCTCGACACCGGCCTACGAGCAGTACTTC. It codes for CASSSTPAYEQYF.